This TCR beta chain appears in the sequencing data of a study of shared clonotypes between healthy human individuals. Study context: Each donor had three CD4 naive, three CD4 memory, two CD8 naive and one CD8 memory plate.

This CDR3 has 13 amino acids. Trimming removed 8 bases at V and 0 bases at J, with 10 bases between. Germline V gene lookup returns CDR1 MNHNS and CDR2 SASEGT. Overall study findings and caveats: The generation probabilities recorded for non-shared clonotypes fell below those of clonotypes shared by all four donors.

As to this clone: Its antigen is unidentified.

Only in-frame clones appear in the TCRdb table, and some are missing; sequencing was by immunoSEQ multiplex PCR. The sample records some 2.4 million clones, 93% being singletons. This sequence originates from a young man in good health. Some clones in this sample may be carry-over from other donors' samples. The chain is built from TRBV6-1 and TRBJ1-1, with D perhaps matching TRBD1 (5 bases). The sequencing input was naive CD4+ T cells from PBMCs. The subset denotes: CD45RA+ positively selected. This CDR3 is CASLTDMNTEAFF. CDR3 coding DNA: TGTGCCAGCTTAACGGACATGAACACTGAAGCTTTCTTT.